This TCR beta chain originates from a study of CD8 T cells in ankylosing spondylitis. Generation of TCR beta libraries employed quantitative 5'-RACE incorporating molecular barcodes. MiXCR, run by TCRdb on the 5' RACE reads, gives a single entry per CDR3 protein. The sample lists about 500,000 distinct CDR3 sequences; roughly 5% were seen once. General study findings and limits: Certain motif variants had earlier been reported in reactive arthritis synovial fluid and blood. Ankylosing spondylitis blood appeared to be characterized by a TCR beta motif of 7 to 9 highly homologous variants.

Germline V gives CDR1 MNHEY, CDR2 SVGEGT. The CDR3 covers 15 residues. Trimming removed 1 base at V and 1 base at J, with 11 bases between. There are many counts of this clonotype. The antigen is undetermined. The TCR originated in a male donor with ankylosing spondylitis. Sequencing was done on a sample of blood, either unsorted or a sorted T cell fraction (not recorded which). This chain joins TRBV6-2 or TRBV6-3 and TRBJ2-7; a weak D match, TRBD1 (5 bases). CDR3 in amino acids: CASSYFMTVSYEQYF. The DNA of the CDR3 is TGTGCCAGCAGTTACTTCATGACAGTGTCCTACGAGCAGTACTTC.